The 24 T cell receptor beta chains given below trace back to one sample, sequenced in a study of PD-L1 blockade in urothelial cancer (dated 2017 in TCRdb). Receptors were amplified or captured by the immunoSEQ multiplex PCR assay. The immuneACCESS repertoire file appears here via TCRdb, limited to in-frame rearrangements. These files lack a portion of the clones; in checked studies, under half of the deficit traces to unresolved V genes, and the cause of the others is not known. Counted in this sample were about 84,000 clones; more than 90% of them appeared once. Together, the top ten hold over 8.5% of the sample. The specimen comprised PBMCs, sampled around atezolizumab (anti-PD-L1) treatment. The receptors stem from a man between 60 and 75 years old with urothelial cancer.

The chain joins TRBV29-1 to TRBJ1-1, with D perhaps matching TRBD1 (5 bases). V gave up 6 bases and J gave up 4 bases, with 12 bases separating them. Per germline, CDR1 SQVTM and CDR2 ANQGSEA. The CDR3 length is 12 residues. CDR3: CSVTRGGTEAFF. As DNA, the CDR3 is TGCAGCGTCACTCGGGGGGGCACTGAAGCTTTCTTT.

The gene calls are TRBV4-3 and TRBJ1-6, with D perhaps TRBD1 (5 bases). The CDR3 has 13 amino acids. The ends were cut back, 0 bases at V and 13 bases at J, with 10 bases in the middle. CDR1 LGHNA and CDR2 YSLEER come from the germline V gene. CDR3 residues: CASSQDRGMPLHF. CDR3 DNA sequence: TGCGCCAGCAGCCAAGATAGGGGCATGCCCCTCCACTTT.

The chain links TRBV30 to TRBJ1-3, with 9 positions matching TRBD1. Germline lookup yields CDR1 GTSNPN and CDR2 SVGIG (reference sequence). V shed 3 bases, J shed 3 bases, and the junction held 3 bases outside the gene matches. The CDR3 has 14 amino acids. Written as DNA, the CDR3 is TGTGCCTGGAGACAGGGGGCGGGTGGAAACACCATATATTTT. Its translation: CAWRQGAGGNTIYF.

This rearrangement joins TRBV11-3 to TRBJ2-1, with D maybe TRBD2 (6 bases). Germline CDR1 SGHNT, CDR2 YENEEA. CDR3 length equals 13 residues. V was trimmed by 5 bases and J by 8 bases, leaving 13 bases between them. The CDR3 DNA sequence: TGTGCCAGCAGCCCCAGGAGGGGAGATGAGCAGTTCTTC. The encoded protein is CASSPRRGDEQFF.

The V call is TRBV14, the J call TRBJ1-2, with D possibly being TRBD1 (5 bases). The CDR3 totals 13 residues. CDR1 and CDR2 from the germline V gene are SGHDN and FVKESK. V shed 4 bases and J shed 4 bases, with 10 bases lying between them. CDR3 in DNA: TGTGCCAGCAGCCGCGGGGCACCCTATGGCTACACCTTC. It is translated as CASSRGAPYGYTF.

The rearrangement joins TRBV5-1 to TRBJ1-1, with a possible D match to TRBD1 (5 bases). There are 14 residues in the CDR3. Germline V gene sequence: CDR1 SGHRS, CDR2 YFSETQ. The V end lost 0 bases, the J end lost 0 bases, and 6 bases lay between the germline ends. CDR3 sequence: CASSLEGVNTEAFF. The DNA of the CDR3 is TGCGCCAGCAGCTTGGAAGGGGTGAACACTGAAGCTTTCTTT.

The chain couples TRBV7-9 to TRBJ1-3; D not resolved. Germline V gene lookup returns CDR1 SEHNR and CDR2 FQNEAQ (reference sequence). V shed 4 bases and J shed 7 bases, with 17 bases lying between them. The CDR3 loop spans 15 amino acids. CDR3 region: CASSSPRGFGNTIYF. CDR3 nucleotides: TGTGCCAGCAGCTCCCCCCGGGGTTTCGGGAACACCATATATTTT.

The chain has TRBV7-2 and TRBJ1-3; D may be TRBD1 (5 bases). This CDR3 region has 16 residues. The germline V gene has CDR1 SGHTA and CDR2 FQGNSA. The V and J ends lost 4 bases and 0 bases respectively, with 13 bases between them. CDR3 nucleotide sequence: TGTGCCAGCAGCTCCGGGGGGTCGAGCTCTGGAAACACCATATATTTT. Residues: CASSSGGSSSGNTIYF.

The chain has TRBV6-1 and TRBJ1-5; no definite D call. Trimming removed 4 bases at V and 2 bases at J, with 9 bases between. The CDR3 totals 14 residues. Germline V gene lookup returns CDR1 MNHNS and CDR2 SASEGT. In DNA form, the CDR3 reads TGTGCCAGCAGTGTCGACTCGGGCAATCAGCCCCAGCATTTT. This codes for CASSVDSGNQPQHF.

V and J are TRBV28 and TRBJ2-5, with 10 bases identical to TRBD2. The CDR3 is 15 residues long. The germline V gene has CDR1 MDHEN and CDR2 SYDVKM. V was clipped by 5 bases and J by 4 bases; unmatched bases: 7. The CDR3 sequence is CASSRVIAGGETQYF. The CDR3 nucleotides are TGTGCCAGCAGTCGGGTAATAGCGGGAGGAGAGACCCAGTACTTC.

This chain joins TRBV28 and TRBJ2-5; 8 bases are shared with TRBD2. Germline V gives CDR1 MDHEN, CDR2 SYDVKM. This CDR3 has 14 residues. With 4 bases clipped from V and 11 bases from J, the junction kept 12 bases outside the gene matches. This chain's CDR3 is CASSSPGLVEAQYF. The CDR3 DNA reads TGTGCCAGCAGTTCCCCGGGACTAGTTGAGGCACAGTACTTC.

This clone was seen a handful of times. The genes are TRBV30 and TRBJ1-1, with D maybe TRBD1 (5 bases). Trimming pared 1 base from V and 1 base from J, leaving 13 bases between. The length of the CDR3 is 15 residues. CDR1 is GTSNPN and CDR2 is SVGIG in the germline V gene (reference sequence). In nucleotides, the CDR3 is TGTGCCTGGAGTGACCCCCGGGGGAGGAACACTGAAGCTTTCTTT. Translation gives CAWSDPRGRNTEAFF. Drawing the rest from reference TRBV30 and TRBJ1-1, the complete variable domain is SQTIHQWPATLVQPVGSPLSLECTVEGTSNPNLYWYRQAAGRGLQLLFYSVGIGQISSEVPQNLSASRPQDRQFILSSKKLLLSDSGFYLCAWSDPRGRNTEAFFGQGTRLTVV.

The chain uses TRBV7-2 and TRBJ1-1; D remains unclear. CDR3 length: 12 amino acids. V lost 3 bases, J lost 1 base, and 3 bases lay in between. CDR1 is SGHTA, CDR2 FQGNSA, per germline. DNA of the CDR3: TGTGCCAGCAGCTTCGGGAACACTGAAGCTTTCTTT. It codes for CASSFGNTEAFF.

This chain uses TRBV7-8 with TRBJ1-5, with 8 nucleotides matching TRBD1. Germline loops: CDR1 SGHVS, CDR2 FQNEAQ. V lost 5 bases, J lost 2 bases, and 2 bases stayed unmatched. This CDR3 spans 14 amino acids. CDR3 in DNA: TGTGCCAGCAGCCCGGGACAGGGCAATCAGCCCCAGCATTTT. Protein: CASSPGQGNQPQHF.

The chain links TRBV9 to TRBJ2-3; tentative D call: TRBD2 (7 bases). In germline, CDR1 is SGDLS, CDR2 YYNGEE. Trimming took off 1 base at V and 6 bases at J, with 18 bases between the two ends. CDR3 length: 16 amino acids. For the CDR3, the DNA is TGTGCCAGCAGCGTATTAGCCGGGGGGCCCGCGGATACGCAGTATTTT. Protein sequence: CASSVLAGGPADTQYF.

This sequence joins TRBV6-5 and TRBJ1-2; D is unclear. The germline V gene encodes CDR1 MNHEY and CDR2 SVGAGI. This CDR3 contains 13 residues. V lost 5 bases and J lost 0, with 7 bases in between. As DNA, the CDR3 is TGTGCCAGCAGTGGGCCCTCTAACTATGGCTACACCTTC. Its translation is CASSGPSNYGYTF.

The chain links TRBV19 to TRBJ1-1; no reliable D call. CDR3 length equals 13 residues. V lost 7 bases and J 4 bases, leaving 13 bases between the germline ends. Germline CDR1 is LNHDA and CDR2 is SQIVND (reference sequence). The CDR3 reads CASTPSPGTEAFF. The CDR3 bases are TGTGCCAGTACCCCCTCACCGGGCACTGAAGCTTTCTTT.

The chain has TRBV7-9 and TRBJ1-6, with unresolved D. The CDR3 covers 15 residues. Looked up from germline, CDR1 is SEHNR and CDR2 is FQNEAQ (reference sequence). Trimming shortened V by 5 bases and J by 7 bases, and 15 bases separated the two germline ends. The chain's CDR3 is CASSETGYLNSPLHF. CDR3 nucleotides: TGTGCCAGCAGCGAAACGGGATATCTGAATTCACCCCTCCACTTT.

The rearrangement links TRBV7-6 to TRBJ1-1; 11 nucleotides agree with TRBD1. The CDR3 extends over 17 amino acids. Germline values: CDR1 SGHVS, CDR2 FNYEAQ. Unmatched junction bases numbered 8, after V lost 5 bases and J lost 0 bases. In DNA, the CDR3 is TGTGCCAGCAGCGCAACCGGGACAGGGGGGTTGAACACTGAAGCTTTCTTT. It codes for CASSATGTGGLNTEAFF.

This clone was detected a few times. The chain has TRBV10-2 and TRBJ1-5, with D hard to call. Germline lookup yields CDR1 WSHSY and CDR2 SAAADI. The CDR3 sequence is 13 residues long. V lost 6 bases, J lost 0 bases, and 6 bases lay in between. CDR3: CASRANSNQPQHF. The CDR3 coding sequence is TGCGCCAGCAGAGCCAATAGCAATCAGCCCCAGCATTTT.

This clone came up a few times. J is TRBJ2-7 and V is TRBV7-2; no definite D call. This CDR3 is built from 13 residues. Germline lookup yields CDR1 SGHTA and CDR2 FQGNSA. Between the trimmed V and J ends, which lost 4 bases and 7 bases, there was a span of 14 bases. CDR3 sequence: CASSSAPGGEQYF. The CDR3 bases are TGTGCCAGCAGCTCCGCCCCGGGTGGAGAGCAGTACTTC. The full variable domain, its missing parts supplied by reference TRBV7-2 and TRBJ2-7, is GAGVSQSPSNKVTEKGKDVELRCDPISGHTALYWYRQSLGQGLEFLIYFQGNSAPDKSGLPSDRFSAERTGGSVSTLTIQRTQQEDSAVYLCASSSAPGGEQYFGPGTRLTVT.

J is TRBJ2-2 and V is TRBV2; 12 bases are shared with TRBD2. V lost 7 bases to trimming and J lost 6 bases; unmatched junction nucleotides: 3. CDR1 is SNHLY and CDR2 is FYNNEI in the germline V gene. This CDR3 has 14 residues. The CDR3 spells CASKLAGGPGELFF. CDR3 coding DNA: TGTGCCAGCAAACTAGCGGGAGGACCCGGGGAGCTGTTTTTT.

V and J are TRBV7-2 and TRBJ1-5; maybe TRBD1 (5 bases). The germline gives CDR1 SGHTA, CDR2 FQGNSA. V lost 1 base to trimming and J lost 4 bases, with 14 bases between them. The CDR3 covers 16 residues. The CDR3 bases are TGTGCCAGCAGCTTAGTGGGGGGTAATGGGAATCAGCCCCAGCATTTT. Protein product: CASSLVGGNGNQPQHF. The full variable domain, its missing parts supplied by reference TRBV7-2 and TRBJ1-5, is GAGVSQSPSNKVTEKGKDVELRCDPISGHTALYWYRQSLGQGLEFLIYFQGNSAPDKSGLPSDRFSAERTGGSVSTLTIQRTQQEDSAVYLCASSLVGGNGNQPQHFGDGTRLSIL.

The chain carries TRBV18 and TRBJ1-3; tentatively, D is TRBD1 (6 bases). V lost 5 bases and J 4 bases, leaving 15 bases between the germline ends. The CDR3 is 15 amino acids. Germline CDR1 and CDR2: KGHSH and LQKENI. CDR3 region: CASSSTGRSGNTIYF. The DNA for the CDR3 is TGTGCCAGCTCATCCACAGGGAGATCCGGAAACACCATATATTTT.